The 25 T cell receptor beta chains listed next were all sequenced from one sample in a study of shared clonotypes between healthy human individuals. Generated by immunoSEQ multiplex PCR, the TCRdb table keeps only in-frame clones and is missing some. Altogether around 340,000 clones are present, around 79% being singletons, with the ten largest covering 8% to 13%. Sample: memory CD4+ T cells sorted from blood. Indicated subset: CD45RA-negative fraction. Receptor source: a man between 25 and 39 years old in good health.

The chain uses TRBV21-1 and TRBJ2-7; the D call TRBD2 from the table was never checked on the DNA. TRBV21-1 is flagged as a pseudogene. The CDR3 spans 17 residues. The CDR3 region is CASRRNASGRFSYEQYF. The CDR3 coding sequence is TGTGCCAGCAGACGGAATGCTAGCGGGAGGTTCTCCTACGAGCAGTACTTC.

The genes are TRBV7-3 and TRBJ2-6, with D tentatively TRBD1 or TRBD2 (5 bases each). This CDR3 region has 19 residues. Looked up from germline, CDR1 is SGHTA and CDR2 is FQGTGA. Deletions cut 5 bases from V and 0 bases from J, with 20 bases between. The CDR3 spells CASSLSPFGAGSGANVLTF. The DNA of the CDR3 is TGTGCCAGCAGCCTATCACCGTTCGGGGCGGGCTCTGGGGCCAACGTCCTGACTTTC. Variable domain in full (rest from reference TRBV7-3 and TRBJ2-6): GAGVSQTPSNKVTEKGKYVELRCDPISGHTALYWYRQSLGQGPEFLIYFQGTGAADDSGLPNDRFFAVRPEGSVSTLKIQRTERGDSAVYLCASSLSPFGAGSGANVLTFGAGSRLTVL.

This clone was seen just once. The chain carries TRBV5-1 and TRBJ2-7; TRBD2 aligns across 8 bases. CDR3 size: 15 residues. Germline V gene data show CDR1 as SGHRS and CDR2 as YFSETQ. V trimming: 4 bases; J trimming: 6 bases; junction bases outside the gene matches: 12. The CDR3 nucleotides read TGCGCCAGCAGCATTATAGAGCGGGAGCTCGCCGAGCAGTACTTC. Encoded protein: CASSIIERELAEQYF. Variable domain in full (rest from reference TRBV5-1 and TRBJ2-7): KAGVTQTPRYLIKTRGQQVTLSCSPISGHRSVSWYQQTPGQGLQFLFEYFSETQRNKGNFPGRFSGRQFSNSRSEMNVSTLELGDSALYLCASSIIERELAEQYFGPGTRLTVT.

The J gene is TRBJ1-5, the V gene TRBV25-1; D gene unclear. The CDR3 totals 14 residues. Trimming took 4 bases from V and 2 from J, leaving 9 bases between them. From germline, CDR1 is MGHDK and CDR2 SYGVNS. For the CDR3, the DNA is TGTGCCAGCAGTGCTTGGGGTGGCAATCAGCCCCAGCATTTT. It specifies CASSAWGGNQPQHF.

Comments on this clone: A much larger clone lies a single base off, so this may be a read error. V gene TRBV5-1 combines with J gene TRBJ2-1; 9 nucleotides line up with TRBD2. CDR3 length: 15 residues. The germline V gene encodes CDR1 SGHRS and CDR2 YFSETQ. For the CDR3, the DNA is TGCGCCAGCAGCTTGGTTCTAGCGGGAAACAATGGGCAGTTCTTC. Residues: CASSLVLAGNNGQFF.

This clone was seen just once. The CDR3 loop reads CASSVRRGTGELFF. The CDR3 DNA reads TGTGCCAGTAGTGTAAGGAGGGGCACCGGGGAGCTGTTTTTT. This chain joins TRBV19 and TRBJ2-2; tentative D call: TRBD2 (6 bases). V lost 5 bases and J 4 bases, leaving 11 bases between the germline ends. Germline V gene lookup returns CDR1 LNHDA and CDR2 SQIVND (reference sequence). The CDR3 runs to 14 residues.

This clone showed up just a few times. The V gene is TRBV5-1, the J gene TRBJ1-2; perhaps TRBD1 as D (6 bases). The V and J ends lost 4 bases and 4 bases respectively, with 14 bases between them. Germline lookup yields CDR1 SGHRS and CDR2 YFSETQ. The CDR3 is made up of 14 amino acids. CDR3 residues: CASSVNGQLYGYTF. The DNA for the CDR3 is TGCGCCAGCAGCGTCAATGGACAGCTCTATGGCTACACCTTC.

This chain joins TRBV5-4 and TRBJ1-2, with a tentative D call TRBD1 (5 bases). The germline V and J ends were trimmed by 3 bases and 13 bases, with 16 bases remaining between them. The CDR3 extends over 12 amino acids. Germline loops: CDR1 SGHNT, CDR2 YYREEE (reference sequence). CDR3 nucleotides: TGTGCCAGCAGCTCTATCGGGACCCCCGTCACCTTC. Amino acids: CASSSIGTPVTF.

This sequence joins TRBV6-6 and TRBJ2-1, with 9 bases fitting TRBD1. The junction had 8 bases not matched to a gene; V was cut back by 5 bases and J by 12 bases. From germline, CDR1 is MNHNY and CDR2 SVGAGI (reference sequence). The CDR3 contains 13 residues. DNA for the CDR3: TGTGCCAGCAGTACGATTCCGGGACAGGGGCAGTTCTTC. Translated: CASSTIPGQGQFF.

The rearrangement uses TRBV7-8 and TRBJ2-5; the D call may be TRBD1 or TRBD2 (5 bases each). Germline values: CDR1 SGHVS, CDR2 FQNEAQ. V was trimmed by 6 bases and J by 5 bases, leaving 19 bases between them. The CDR3 covers 15 residues. The CDR3 nucleotides are TGTGCCAGCAGTACTATTGGGGGTGTAGGGGAGACCCAGTACTTC. Its protein product is CASSTIGGVGETQYF.

The CDR3 is CASSYSGLNTEAFF. CDR3 DNA sequence: TGTGCCAGCAGTTACTCCGGCCTGAACACTGAAGCTTTCTTT. The J gene is TRBJ1-1, the V gene TRBV6-6; no firm D call. The CDR3 has 14 residues. Germline values: CDR1 MNHNY, CDR2 SVGAGI (reference sequence). V shed 0 bases and J shed 0 bases, with 5 bases lying between them.

The genes are TRBV7-9 and TRBJ2-7; TRBD2 matches at 12 bases. With V trimmed by 5 bases and J by 0 bases, 11 bases remained unmatched. The CDR3 loop spans 18 amino acids. Germline V CDR1 and CDR2: SEHNR, FQNEAQ (reference sequence). DNA for the CDR3: TGTGCCAGCAGCCCCGGACTAGCGGGGCGTTCGAGCTCCTACGAGCAGTACTTC. Its protein is CASSPGLAGRSSSYEQYF. Full variable domain (missing parts from reference TRBV7-9 and TRBJ2-7): DTGVSQNPRHKITKRGQNVTFRCDPISEHNRLYWYRQTLGQGPEFLTYFQNEAQLEKSRLLSDRFSAERPKGSFSTLEIQRTEQGDSAMYLCASSPGLAGRSSSYEQYFGPGTRLTVT.

This clone was seen a handful of times. The chain has TRBV28 and TRBJ2-7, with 13 nucleotides matching TRBD2. The germline V gene has CDR1 MDHEN and CDR2 SYDVKM. This CDR3 has 18 amino acids. The junction had 7 bases not matched to a gene; V was cut back by 2 bases and J by 0 bases. The CDR3 sequence is CASSLGLAGEAFSYEQYF. Here the CDR3 DNA reads TGTGCCAGCAGTTTAGGACTAGCGGGAGAGGCTTTCTCCTACGAGCAGTACTTC.

This clone has a single count. CDR3 DNA sequence: TGTGCCAGCAGCTGGACAGGGGCGACCTCTAACTATGGCTACACCTTC. The encoded protein is CASSWTGATSNYGYTF. The chain couples TRBV7-9 to TRBJ1-2, with 9 bases fitting TRBD1. J gave up 0 bases and V 4 bases, and 6 bases lay outside the gene matches. Germline-derived CDR1 and CDR2 are SEHNR and FQNEAQ (reference sequence). The CDR3 extends over 16 amino acids.

The chain carries TRBV23-1 and TRBJ1-2, with 9 bases lining up with TRBD1. TRBV23-1 qualifies as an ORF whose function is uncertain. This CDR3 has 15 residues. V was pared by 11 bases and J by 8 bases, with 18 bases of the junction left unmatched. The CDR3, as DNA: TGCGCCGGTTACCGGGACAGGGCCTCGCGGGGGGGCTACACCTTC. As protein: CAGYRDRASRGGYTF.

This chain joins TRBV5-4 and TRBJ2-3; D gene ambiguous. Germline CDR1 and CDR2: SGHNT and YYREEE (reference sequence). CDR3 size: 15 residues. The V end lost 1 base, the J end lost 2 bases, and 11 bases lay between the germline ends. CDR3 region: CASSLSVTPTDTQYF. CDR3 nucleotide sequence: TGTGCCAGCAGCTTGTCCGTTACCCCCACAGATACGCAGTATTTT.

The J gene is TRBJ1-1, the V gene TRBV6-1; 7 bases match TRBD1. With V trimmed by 6 bases and J by 6 bases, 13 bases remained unmatched. This CDR3 region has 15 residues. Germline values: CDR1 MNHNS, CDR2 SASEGT. The CDR3 here is CASSPIQGRRAEAFF. As DNA, the CDR3 is TGTGCCAGCAGCCCTATACAGGGGAGAAGAGCTGAAGCTTTCTTT.

Only a few counts were recorded for this clone. The chain links TRBV5-1 to TRBJ2-1; TRBD1 aligns across 8 bases. The junction had 11 bases not matched to a gene; V was cut back by 3 bases and J by 9 bases. The CDR3 covers 15 residues. Per the germline V gene, CDR1 is SGHRS and CDR2 is YFSETQ. CDR3 region: CASSSDRVGTSEQFF. The CDR3 nucleotides are TGCGCCAGCAGCTCGGACAGGGTGGGTACTAGTGAGCAGTTCTTC.

The rearrangement links TRBV27 to TRBJ1-1; D perhaps matches TRBD1 (6 bases). Trimming removed 6 bases at V and 3 bases at J, with 17 bases between. This CDR3 region has 15 residues. Germline V CDR1 and CDR2: MNHEY, SMNVEV (reference sequence). The CDR3 is CASRGGPGHYTEAFF. The CDR3 DNA sequence: TGTGCCAGCAGGGGGGGCCCGGGACACTACACTGAAGCTTTCTTT.

The chain employs TRBV18 and TRBJ2-7; D is perhaps TRBD1 (5 bases). Germline V gene data show CDR1 as KGHSH and CDR2 as LQKENI. Trimming shortened V by 6 bases and J by 6 bases, and 12 bases separated the two germline ends. The CDR3 extends over 12 amino acids. The CDR3 coding sequence is TGTGCCAGCTCCCGGACACCTTCCGAGCAGTACTTC. This translates into CASSRTPSEQYF. Full variable domain (outside the CDR3, taken from reference TRBV18 and TRBJ2-7): NAGVMQNPRHLVRRRGQEARLRCSPMKGHSHVYWYRQLPEEGLKFMVYLQKENIIDESGMPKERFSAEFPKEGPSILRIQQVVRGDSAAYFCASSRTPSEQYFGPGTRLTVT.

Regarding this clone: Being one base from a much bigger clone, this may be a read error. The genes are TRBV30 and TRBJ1-1, with 8 bases lining up with TRBD1. This CDR3 is built from 15 residues. Germline V gives CDR1 GTSNPN, CDR2 SVGIG (reference sequence). The J segment lost 2 bases and the V segment lost 0 bases, leaving 5 bases of the junction unmatched. The CDR3 sequence: CAWSVGDRTNTEAFF. CDR3 nucleotides: TGTGCCTGGAGTGTAGGGGACAGGACTAACACTGAAGCTTTCTTT.

This chain connects TRBV27 to TRBJ1-2; the D gene is possibly TRBD1 (5 bases). CDR1 is MNHEY and CDR2 is SMNVEV in the germline V gene (reference sequence). Trimming took 4 bases from V and 3 from J, leaving 9 bases between them. CDR3 length: 13 amino acids. CDR3 bases: TGTGCCAGCAGTTCAGGACACTACTATGGCTACACCTTC. It yields the protein CASSSGHYYGYTF.

The chain is built from TRBV5-1 and TRBJ2-2, with 7 bases matching TRBD1. Germline V gene data show CDR1 as SGHRS and CDR2 as YFSETQ. The CDR3 covers 16 residues. With 7 bases clipped from V and 1 base from J, the junction kept 10 bases outside the gene matches. CDR3 sequence: CASPGTARKNTGELFF. The CDR3 DNA follows: TGCGCCAGCCCGGGGACAGCCCGAAAGAACACCGGGGAGCTGTTTTTT.

The chain joins TRBV14 to TRBJ2-1; 11 bases line up with TRBD2. CDR3 length: 14 amino acids. Germline CDR1 and CDR2: SGHDN and FVKESK. Trimming at V came to 4 bases and at J to 10 bases, leaving 6 bases not matched to a gene. The CDR3 nucleotides are TGTGCCAGCAGCCCGCTAGCGGGAGGCCGGGAGCAGTTCTTC. It is translated as CASSPLAGGREQFF.

Regarding this clone: The same CDR3 arises from other DNA sequences in this sample as well. The chain couples TRBV2 to TRBJ1-5; TRBD1 is a possible D gene (5 bases). Per the germline V gene, CDR1 is SNHLY and CDR2 is FYNNEI. Trimming left V 1 base short and J 1 base short, with 11 bases between. The CDR3 totals 16 residues. The CDR3 nucleotides read TGTGCCAGCAGTGAAGGGGGGAGGCGGAGCAATCAGCCCCAGCATTTT. Encoded protein: CASSEGGRRSNQPQHF.